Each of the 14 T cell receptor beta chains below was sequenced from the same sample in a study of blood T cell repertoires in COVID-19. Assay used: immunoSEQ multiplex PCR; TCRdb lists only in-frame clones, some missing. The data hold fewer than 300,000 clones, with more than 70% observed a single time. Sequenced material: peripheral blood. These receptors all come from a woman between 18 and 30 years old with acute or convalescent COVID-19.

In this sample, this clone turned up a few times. The CDR3 nucleotides are TGTGCCAGCAGCCGTCAGACAGGGGAGGGTTCCTACGAGCAGTACTTC. This encodes CASSRQTGEGSYEQYF. The chain couples TRBV28 to TRBJ2-7; D is possibly TRBD1 (8 bases). CDR3 size: 16 residues. From germline, CDR1 is MDHEN and CDR2 SYDVKM. Trimming removed 6 bases from V and 1 base from J, with 19 bases in between. Drawing the rest from reference TRBV28 and TRBJ2-7, the complete variable domain is DVKVTQSSRYLVKRTGEKVFLECVQDMDHENMFWYRQDPGLGLRLIYFSYDVKMKEKGDIPEGYSVSREKKERFSLILESASTNQTSMYLCASSRQTGEGSYEQYFGPGTRLTVT.

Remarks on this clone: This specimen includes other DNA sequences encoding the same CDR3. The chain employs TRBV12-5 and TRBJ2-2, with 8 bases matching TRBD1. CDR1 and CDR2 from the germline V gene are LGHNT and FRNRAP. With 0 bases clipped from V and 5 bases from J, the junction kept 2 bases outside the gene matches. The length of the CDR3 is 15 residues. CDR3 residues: CASGLVTGGTGELFF. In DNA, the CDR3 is TGTGCTAGTGGTTTGGTTACAGGGGGAACCGGGGAGCTGTTTTTT.

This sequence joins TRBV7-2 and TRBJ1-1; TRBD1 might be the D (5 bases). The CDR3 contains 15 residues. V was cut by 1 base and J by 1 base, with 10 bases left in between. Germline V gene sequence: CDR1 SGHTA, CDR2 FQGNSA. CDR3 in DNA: TGTGCCAGCAGCTTAGAGATGACAGCGAACACTGAAGCTTTCTTT. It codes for CASSLEMTANTEAFF.

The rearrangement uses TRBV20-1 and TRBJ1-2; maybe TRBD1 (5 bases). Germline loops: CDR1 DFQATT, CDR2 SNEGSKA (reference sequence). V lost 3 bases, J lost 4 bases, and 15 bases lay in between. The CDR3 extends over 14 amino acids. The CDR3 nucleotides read TGCAGTGCTAGTCCCCCCTTCGGGGGCTATGGCTACACCTTC. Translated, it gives CSASPPFGGYGYTF.

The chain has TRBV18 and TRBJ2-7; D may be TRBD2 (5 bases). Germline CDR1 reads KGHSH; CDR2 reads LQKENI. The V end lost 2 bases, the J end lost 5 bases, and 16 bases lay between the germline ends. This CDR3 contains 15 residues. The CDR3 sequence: CASSPAASRPHEQYF. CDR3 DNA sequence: TGTGCCAGCTCACCAGCGGCTAGCCGACCTCACGAGCAGTACTTC.

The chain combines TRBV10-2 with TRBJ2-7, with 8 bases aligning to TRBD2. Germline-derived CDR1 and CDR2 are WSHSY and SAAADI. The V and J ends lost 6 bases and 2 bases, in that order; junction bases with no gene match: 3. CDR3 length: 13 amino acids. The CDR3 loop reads CASRGGLAYEQYF. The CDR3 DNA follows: TGCGCCAGCAGGGGGGGACTAGCCTACGAGCAGTACTTC.

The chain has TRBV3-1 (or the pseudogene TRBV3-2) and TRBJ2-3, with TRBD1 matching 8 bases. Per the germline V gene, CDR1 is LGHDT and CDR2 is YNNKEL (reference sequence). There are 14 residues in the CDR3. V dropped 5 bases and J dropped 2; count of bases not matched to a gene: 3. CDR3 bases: TGTGCCAGCAGCTGGACAGGGTCCACAGATACGCAGTATTTT. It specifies CASSWTGSTDTQYF.

The CDR3 coding sequence is TGTGCCAGCAGCCGAACCAGGACAGGGGGCTATGATGAAAAACTGTTTTTT. Its protein is CASSRTRTGGYDEKLFF. This chain uses TRBV6-6 with TRBJ1-4, with TRBD1 matching over 11 bases. V was clipped by 6 bases and J by 6 bases; unmatched bases: 12. The V gene's germline CDR1 is MNHNY and CDR2 SVGAGI (reference sequence). This CDR3 is built from 17 residues.

The CDR3 here is CASSQDRSNQPQHF. The CDR3 coding sequence is TGCGCCAGCAGCCAGGACAGAAGCAATCAGCCCCAGCATTTT. This sequence joins TRBV4-3 and TRBJ1-5; weak D call: TRBD1 (6 bases). Between the trimmed V and J ends, which lost 3 bases and 1 base, there was a span of 7 bases. This CDR3 comprises 14 residues. The germline V gene encodes CDR1 LGHNA and CDR2 YSLEER.

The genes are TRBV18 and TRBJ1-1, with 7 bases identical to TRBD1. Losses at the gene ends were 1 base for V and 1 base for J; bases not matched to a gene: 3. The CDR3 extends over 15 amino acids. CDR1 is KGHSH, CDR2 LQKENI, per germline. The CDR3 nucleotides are TGTGCCAGCTCACCACTCGACAGGGCGAACACTGAAGCTTTCTTT. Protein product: CASSPLDRANTEAFF.

CDR3 region: CASSSRSGRMETQYF. The CDR3 DNA reads TGTGCCAGTAGTTCCCGTAGCGGGAGGATGGAGACCCAGTACTTC. The V gene is TRBV19, the J gene TRBJ2-5; 10 positions agree with TRBD2. V shed 5 bases and J 5 bases; nucleotides not matched to a gene: 8. Per germline, CDR1 LNHDA and CDR2 SQIVND (reference sequence). The CDR3 contains 15 residues.

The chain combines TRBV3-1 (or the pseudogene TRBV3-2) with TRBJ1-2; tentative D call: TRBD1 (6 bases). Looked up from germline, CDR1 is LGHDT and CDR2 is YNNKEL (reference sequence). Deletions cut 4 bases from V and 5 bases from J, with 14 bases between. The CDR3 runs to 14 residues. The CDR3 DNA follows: TGTGCCAGCAGCCGAAAGTTGGGGGCTTATGGCTACACCTTC. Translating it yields CASSRKLGAYGYTF.

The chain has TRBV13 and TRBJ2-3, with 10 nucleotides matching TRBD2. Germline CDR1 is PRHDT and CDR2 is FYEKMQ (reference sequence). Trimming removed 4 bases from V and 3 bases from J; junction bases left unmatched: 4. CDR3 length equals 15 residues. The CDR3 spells CASSSSGRVTDTQYF. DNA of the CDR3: TGTGCCAGCAGCTCAAGCGGGAGGGTAACAGATACGCAGTATTTT.

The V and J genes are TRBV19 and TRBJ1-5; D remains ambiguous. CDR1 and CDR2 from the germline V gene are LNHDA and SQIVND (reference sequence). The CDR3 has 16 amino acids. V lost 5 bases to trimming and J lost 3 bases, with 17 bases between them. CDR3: CASSGSEAEDNQPQHF. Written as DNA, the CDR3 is TGTGCCAGTAGTGGGTCGGAAGCAGAGGACAATCAGCCCCAGCATTTT.